This T cell receptor beta chain was captured by sequencing in a study of T cells in Graves' hyperthyroidism and ophthalmopathy (dated by TCRdb to the late 2010s). About the full investigation: Peripheral blood samples were taken at initial diagnosis, before any treatment was given. A discovery cohort of roughly 96 patients, about 44 with Graves' ophthalmopathy and 57 with stable Graves' hyperthyroidism, was used to find distinguishing TCR V-J signatures. Whether ophthalmopathy could be predicted prospectively was tested in an independent validation cohort made up of approximately 19 hyperthyroidism patients plus 17 patients who later progressed to ophthalmopathy. For training and testing, the roughly 100 patients in the discovery cohort were randomly divided in a 7:3 ratio. The study also compared thyroid tissue and blood T-cell repertoires from about six Graves' hyperthyroidism patients. Once sampling was done, hyperthyroidism patients were given methimazole at a starting dose of 30 mg daily, whereas ophthalmopathy patients were given high-dose intravenous methylprednisolone. The paper reports TCR Vbeta CDR3 sequencing of some 140 peripheral blood samples: approximately 43 ophthalmopathy, roughly 80 hyperthyroidism and around 17 progressor patients. Here is what the overall study found, with its caveats: Ophthalmopathy was separated from stable hyperthyroidism by a 13 V-J signature model, with over 85% sensitivity and roughly 81% specificity obtained in cross-validation and 80%/75% obtained in testing. Blood samples also contained most of the expanded thyroid clonotypes (frequency above 0.001), which suggests that blood repertoires may reflect thyroid immune responses. During validation, the model predicted progression to ophthalmopathy a median of around 7 months ahead of onset, with almost 71% sensitivity and around 73% specificity. Sample size was not statistically predetermined, and investigators were not blinded to group allocation.

This clonotype was recorded many times. The clone's antigen remains unknown. Within one base of it there is no much larger clone, and no base qualities were kept. Ophthalmopathy patients had moderately to severely active disease, with a Clinical Activity Score of 3 or more, a NOSPECS grade of 4 or more, and a disease duration of less than 3 months. Exclusion was applied to patients with uncontrolled infections, other autoimmune diseases, pregnancy or lactation. Diagnoses were based on clinical symptoms, serum thyroxine and TRAb, thyroid ultrasound and orbital computed tomography. Ficoll-Paque density gradient centrifugation was used to isolate PBMCs from about 10 ml of fresh peripheral blood. Trizol reagent was used to extract total RNA, and RNA quality was then checked on an Agilent 2100 Bioanalyzer. Amplification of TCR beta CDR3 regions was carried out from RNA transcripts. For the first round of RT-PCR on the TCR CDR3, the HTBI primer set was used together with the Qiagen OneStep RT-PCR kit. Libraries were constructed in a second round of multiplex PCR, after which size selection and purification were carried out. Sequencing of the libraries was done on an Illumina HiSeq2000 using paired-end 100 bp reads. For the original study's pipeline: SOAPnuke was used to process the raw data, removing reads that contained adapters or uncalled bases, had a mean Phred below 15, or lacked an exact match to the constant primer or identifier. COPE v1.2.5 was used to merge high-quality paired reads, and clonotypes were defined as unique nucleotide sequences. Clonotypes were aligned to IMGT TRBV, TRBD and TRBJ reference segments using MiTCR v1.1. Only V-J combinations with frequency above 0.0001, covering about 99% of repertoires, were analysed. A TCS score was defined as the ratio between F50 (clonal expansion) and ExV (chaos), using BLOSUM62-based TCRdist between CDR3 peptides within each V-J. Welch's t-statistics and random forest reduced 450 to 600 V-J features to about 12, which were used in a naive Bayes classifier (R e1071). The raw public data were reprocessed by TCRdb itself: fastp quality trimming at Q25, MiXCR clonotype calling, in-frame beta chains only. Entries that share a CDR3 protein sequence are merged under the most common genes and DNA. TCRdb, rather than the study authors, made the V and J calls. Counted in this sample were under 500,000 distinct CDR3 sequences; more than 13% of them appeared once. The top ten hold 28% of the sample.

V is reduced by 2 bases and J by 7 bases, leaving a spacing of 17 bases between them. The germline V gene encodes CDR1 MDHEN and CDR2 SYDVKM. Including cysteine and phenylalanine, the CDR3 has 15 amino acids. The sequence is cut down to CDR3 DNA, 45 bases in frame from base 1. The V and J segments used are TRBV28 and TRBJ2-5; 6 matching bases give a weak D call of TRBD2. The sequencing sample was made of blood. This receptor was taken from a man in his fifties with Graves' ophthalmopathy. Here the CDR3 is given as CASSLGQGLLTTQYF. The DNA is TGTGCCAGCAGTTTAGGGCAGGGACTTTTGACGACCCAGTACTTC.